In this sample, the clone carrying this T cell receptor beta chain turned up many times. This sample was included in a study of T cells after yellow fever vaccination. TCR cDNA was made by 5'RACE template switching, adding a universal primer site and UMIs. TCRdb re-called the 5' RACE reads with MiXCR, one entry per CDR3 protein. The profile shows over 45,000 distinct CDR3 sequences, approximately 6% of them singletons. The germline gives CDR1 SEHNR, CDR2 FQNEAQ (reference sequence). The V gene lost 5 bases and the J gene lost 5 bases, with 12 bases spanning the gap. The CDR3 extends over 13 amino acids.

The sample was PBMCs, either bulk or a sorted T-cell subset (CD4+, CD8+, memory, or dextramer-sorted; not recorded which), taken on the day of the yellow fever booster vaccination. This TCR was recovered from a man between 18 and 35 years old who received the YFV17D yellow fever vaccine. The J gene is TRBJ2-5, the V gene TRBV7-9, with D hard to call. The CDR3 DNA reads as TGTGCCAGCAGCGGCCCTGGTTGGGAGACCCAGTACTTC. This gives the protein CASSGPGWETQYF.